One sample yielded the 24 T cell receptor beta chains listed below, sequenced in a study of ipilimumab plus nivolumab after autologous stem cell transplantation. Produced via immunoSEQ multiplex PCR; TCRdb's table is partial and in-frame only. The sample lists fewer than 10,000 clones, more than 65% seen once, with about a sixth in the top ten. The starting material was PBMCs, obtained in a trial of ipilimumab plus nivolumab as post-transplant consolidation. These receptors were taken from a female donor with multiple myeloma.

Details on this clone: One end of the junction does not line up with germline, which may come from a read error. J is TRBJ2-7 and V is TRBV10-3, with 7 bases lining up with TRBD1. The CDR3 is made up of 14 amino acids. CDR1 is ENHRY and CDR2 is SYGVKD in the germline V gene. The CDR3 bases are TGTGCCAGCAGTTACGCCGGGACAGACTACGAGCAGTACTTC. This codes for CASSYAGTDYEQYF.

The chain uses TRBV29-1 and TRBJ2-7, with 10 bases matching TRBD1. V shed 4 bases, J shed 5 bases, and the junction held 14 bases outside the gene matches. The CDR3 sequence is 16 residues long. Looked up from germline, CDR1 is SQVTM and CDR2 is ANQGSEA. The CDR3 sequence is CSVAERTGTGVNEQYF. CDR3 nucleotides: TGCAGCGTTGCCGAACGGACCGGGACAGGGGTTAACGAGCAGTACTTC.

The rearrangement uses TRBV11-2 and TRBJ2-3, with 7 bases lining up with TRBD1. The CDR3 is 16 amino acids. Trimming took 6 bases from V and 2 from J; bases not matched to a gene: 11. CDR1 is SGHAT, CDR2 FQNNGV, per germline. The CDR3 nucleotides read TGTGCCAGCAGTCCGCTAGGGGACAGACACACAGATACGCAGTATTTT. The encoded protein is CASSPLGDRHTDTQYF.

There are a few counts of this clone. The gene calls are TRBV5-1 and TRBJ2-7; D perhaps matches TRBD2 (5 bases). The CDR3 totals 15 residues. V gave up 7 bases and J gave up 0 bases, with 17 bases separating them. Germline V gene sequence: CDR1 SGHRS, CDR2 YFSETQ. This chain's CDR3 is CASSQEAESSYEQYF. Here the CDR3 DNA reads TGCGCCAGCTCCCAGGAGGCAGAGAGCTCCTACGAGCAGTACTTC.

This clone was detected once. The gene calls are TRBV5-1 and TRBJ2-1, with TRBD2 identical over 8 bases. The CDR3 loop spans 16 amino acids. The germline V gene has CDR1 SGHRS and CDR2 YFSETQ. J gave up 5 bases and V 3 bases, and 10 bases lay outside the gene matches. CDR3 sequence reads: CASSYGGGRGNNEQFF. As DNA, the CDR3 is TGCGCCAGCAGCTACGGCGGGGGGAGAGGAAACAATGAGCAGTTCTTC.

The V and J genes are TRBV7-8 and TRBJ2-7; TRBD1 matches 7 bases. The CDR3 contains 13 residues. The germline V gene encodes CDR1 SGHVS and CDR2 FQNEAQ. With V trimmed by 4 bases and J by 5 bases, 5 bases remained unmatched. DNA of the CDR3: TGTGCCAGCAGCTACAGGGGACCGAACGAGCAGTACTTC. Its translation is CASSYRGPNEQYF.

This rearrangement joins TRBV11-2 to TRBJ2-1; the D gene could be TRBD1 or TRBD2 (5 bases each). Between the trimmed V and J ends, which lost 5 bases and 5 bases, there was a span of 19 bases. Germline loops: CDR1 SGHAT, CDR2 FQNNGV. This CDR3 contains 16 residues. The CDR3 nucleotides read TGTGCCAGCAGCCTGGGGGTCACAGAACAAAACAATGAGCAGTTCTTC. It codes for CASSLGVTEQNNEQFF.

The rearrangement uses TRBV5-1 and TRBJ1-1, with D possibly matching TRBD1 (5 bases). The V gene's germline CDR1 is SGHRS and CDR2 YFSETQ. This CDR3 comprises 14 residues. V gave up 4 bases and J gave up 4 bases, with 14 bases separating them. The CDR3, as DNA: TGCGCCAGCAGCCTGACAGTTATGACCACTGAAGCTTTCTTT. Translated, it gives CASSLTVMTTEAFF.

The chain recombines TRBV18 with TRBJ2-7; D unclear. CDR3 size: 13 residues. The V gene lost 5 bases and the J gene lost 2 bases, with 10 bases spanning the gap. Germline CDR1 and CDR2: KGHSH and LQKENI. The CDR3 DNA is TGTGCCAGCTCAAAGGCCAGTGCCTACGAGCAGTACTTC. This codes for CASSKASAYEQYF.

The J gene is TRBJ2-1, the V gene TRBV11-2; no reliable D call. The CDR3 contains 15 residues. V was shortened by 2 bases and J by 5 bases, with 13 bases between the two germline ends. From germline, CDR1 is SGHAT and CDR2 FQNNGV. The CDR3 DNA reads TGTGCCAGCAGCTTAAGGCCGGACGGAAACAATGAGCAGTTCTTC. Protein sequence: CASSLRPDGNNEQFF. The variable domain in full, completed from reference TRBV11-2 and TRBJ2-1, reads EAGVAQSPRYKIIEKRQSVAFWCNPISGHATLYWYQQILGQGPKLLIQFQNNGVVDDSQLPKDRFSAERLKGVDSTLKIQPAKLEDSAVYLCASSLRPDGNNEQFFGPGTRLTVL.

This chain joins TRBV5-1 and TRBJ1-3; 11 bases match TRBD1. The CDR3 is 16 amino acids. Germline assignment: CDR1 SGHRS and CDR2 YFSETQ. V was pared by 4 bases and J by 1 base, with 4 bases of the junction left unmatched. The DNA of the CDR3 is TGCGCCAGCAGCCTTGGACAGGGGGCATCTGGAAACACCATATATTTT. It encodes CASSLGQGASGNTIYF.

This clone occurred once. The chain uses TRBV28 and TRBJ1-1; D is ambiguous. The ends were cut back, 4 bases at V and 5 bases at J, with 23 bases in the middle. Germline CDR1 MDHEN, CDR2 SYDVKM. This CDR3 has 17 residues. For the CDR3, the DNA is TGTGCCAGCAGTTCTCTAGGGATAGATACGCCAGGTACTGAAGCTTTCTTT. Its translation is CASSSLGIDTPGTEAFF. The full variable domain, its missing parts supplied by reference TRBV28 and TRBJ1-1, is DVKVTQSSRYLVKRTGEKVFLECVQDMDHENMFWYRQDPGLGLRLIYFSYDVKMKEKGDIPEGYSVSREKKERFSLILESASTNQTSMYLCASSSLGIDTPGTEAFFGQGTRLTVV.

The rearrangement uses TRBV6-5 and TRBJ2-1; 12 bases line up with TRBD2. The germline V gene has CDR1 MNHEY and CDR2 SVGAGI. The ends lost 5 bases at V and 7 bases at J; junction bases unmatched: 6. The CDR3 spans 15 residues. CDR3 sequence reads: CASSATSGRVNEQFF. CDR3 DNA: TGTGCCAGCAGTGCGACTAGCGGGAGAGTAAATGAGCAGTTCTTC.

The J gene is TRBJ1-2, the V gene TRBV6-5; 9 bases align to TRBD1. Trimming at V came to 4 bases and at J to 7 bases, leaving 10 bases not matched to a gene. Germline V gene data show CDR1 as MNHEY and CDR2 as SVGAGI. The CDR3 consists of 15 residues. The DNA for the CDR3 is TGTGCCAGCAGTTCCAGACCGGGACAGGGTTCTGGCTACACCTTC. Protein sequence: CASSSRPGQGSGYTF.

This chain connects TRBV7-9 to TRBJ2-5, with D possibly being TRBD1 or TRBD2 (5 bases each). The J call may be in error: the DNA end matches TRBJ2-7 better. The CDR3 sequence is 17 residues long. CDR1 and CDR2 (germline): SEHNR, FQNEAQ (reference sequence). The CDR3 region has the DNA TGTGCCAGCAGCTTAGTTTTGGGCCGGGACGTAACCTACGAGCAGTACTTC. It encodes CASSLVLGRDVTYEQYF.

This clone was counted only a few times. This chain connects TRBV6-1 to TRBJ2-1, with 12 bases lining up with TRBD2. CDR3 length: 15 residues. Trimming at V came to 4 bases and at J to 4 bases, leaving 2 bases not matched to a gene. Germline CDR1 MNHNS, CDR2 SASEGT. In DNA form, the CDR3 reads TGTGCCAGCAGTGGGACTAGCGGGATTTACAATGAGCAGTTCTTC. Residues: CASSGTSGIYNEQFF.

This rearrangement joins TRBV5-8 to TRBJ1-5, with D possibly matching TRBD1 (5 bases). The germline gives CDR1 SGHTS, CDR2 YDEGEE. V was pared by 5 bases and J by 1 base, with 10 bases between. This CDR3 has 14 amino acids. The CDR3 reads CASRVWGSNQPQHF. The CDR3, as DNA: TGTGCCAGCAGGGTTTGGGGGAGCAATCAGCCCCAGCATTTT. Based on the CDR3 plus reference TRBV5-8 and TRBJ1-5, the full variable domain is EAGVTQSPTHLIKTRGQQATLRCSPISGHTSVYWYQQALGLGLQFLLWYDEGEERNRGNFPPRFSGRQFPNYSSELNVNALELEDSALYLCASRVWGSNQPQHFGDGTRLSIL.

CDR3 sequence: CASSLWGQSNYGYTF. The DNA for the CDR3 is TGTGCCAGCAGTTTATGGGGACAGTCTAACTATGGCTACACCTTC. The chain recombines TRBV28 with TRBJ1-2, with 7 bases fitting TRBD1. Losses at the gene ends were 0 bases for V and 0 bases for J; bases not matched to a gene: 1. This CDR3 has 15 residues. Germline V gene data show CDR1 as MDHEN and CDR2 as SYDVKM.

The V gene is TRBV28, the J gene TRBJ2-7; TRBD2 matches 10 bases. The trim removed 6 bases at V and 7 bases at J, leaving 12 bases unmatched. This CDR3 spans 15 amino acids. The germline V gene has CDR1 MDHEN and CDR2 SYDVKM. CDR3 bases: TGTGCCAGCAGACCGAAACTAGCGGGGTTTTGGGAGCAGTACTTC. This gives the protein CASRPKLAGFWEQYF. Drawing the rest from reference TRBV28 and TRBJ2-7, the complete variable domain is DVKVTQSSRYLVKRTGEKVFLECVQDMDHENMFWYRQDPGLGLRLIYFSYDVKMKEKGDIPEGYSVSREKKERFSLILESASTNQTSMYLCASRPKLAGFWEQYFGPGTRLTVT.

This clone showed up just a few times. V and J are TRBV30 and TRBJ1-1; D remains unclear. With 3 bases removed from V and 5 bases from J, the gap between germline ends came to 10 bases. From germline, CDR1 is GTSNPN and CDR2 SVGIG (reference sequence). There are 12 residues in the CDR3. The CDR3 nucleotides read TGTGCCTGGAGCCAAGGGTGGACTGAAGCTTTCTTT. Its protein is CAWSQGWTEAFF.

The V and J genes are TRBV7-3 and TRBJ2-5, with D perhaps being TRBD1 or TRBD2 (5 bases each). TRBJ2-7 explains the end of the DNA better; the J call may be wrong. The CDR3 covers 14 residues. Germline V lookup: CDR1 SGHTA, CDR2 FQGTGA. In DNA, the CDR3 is TGTGCCAGCAGCCCAGGGACCCTAGGCTACGAGCAGTACTTC. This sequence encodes CASSPGTLGYEQYF.

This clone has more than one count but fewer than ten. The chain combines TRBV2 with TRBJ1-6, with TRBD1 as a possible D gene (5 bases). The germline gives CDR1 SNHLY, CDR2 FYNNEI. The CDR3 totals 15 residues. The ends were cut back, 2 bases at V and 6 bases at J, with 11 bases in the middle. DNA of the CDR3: TGTGCCAGCAGTGAATGGGGGGGTCTTAATTCACCCCTCCACTTT. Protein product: CASSEWGGLNSPLHF.

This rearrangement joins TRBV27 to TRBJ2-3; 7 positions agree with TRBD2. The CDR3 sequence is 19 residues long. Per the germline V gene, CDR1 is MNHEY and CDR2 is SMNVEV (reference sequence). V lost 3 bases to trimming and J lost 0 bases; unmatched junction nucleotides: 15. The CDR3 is CASSFQPARGSGSTDTQYF. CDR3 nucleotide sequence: TGTGCCAGCAGTTTCCAACCAGCGCGCGGGAGCGGAAGCACAGATACGCAGTATTTT.

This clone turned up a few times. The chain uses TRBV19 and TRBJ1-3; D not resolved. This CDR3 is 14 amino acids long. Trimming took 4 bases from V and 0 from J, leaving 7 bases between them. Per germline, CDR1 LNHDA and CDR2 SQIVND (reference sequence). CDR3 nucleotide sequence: TGTGCCAGTAGTAATAGGGCCTCTGGAAACACCATATATTTT. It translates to CASSNRASGNTIYF.